Listed below are T cell receptor beta chains from one sample, sequenced in a study of Ad26.COV2.S vaccination and SARS-CoV-2 variants. Some clones are missing from TCRdb's copy, which holds only in-frame ones; the method was immunoSEQ multiplex PCR. The sample has around 370,000 clones, more than 75% seen once. Sequences were derived from peripheral blood, sampled in a trial of Ad26.COV2.S vaccine versus placebo. The receptors derive from a person aged 18-65 years who received the Ad26.COV2.S COVID-19 vaccine or a placebo. Both conserved end residues are part of each CDR3. D genes are given only for firm matches. Where a row states a size, it is once, few, many or the class of an expanded clone; other rows omit it.

v_gene: TRBV10-3; abundance: NA; d_gene: TRBD1; j_gene: TRBJ1-2; CDR3nt: TGTGCCATCAGTGAATTCGGAGGGGGCGGTAACTATGGCTACACCTTC; CDR3aa: CAISEFGGGGNYGYTF
v_gene: TRBV28; abundance: NA; d_gene: NA; j_gene: TRBJ1-2; CDR3nt: TGTGCCGCGCAGATGAACTATGGCTACACCTTC; CDR3aa: CAAQMNYGYTF
v_gene: TRBV18; abundance: NA; d_gene: TRBD2; j_gene: TRBJ2-1; CDR3nt: TGTGCCAGCTCATCTAAAAGCGGGAGCTCCTACAATGAGCAGTTCTTC; CDR3aa: CASSSKSGSSYNEQFF
v_gene: TRBV5-4; abundance: NA; d_gene: NA; j_gene: TRBJ1-2; CDR3nt: TGTGCCAGCAGCCCCCGGGGGGGCGACTTCTATGGCTACACCTTC; CDR3aa: CASSPRGGDFYGYTF
v_gene: TRBV19; abundance: NA; d_gene: TRBD2; j_gene: TRBJ2-2; CDR3nt: TGTGCCAGTAGTGGCCTAGCGGGAGGGCGCGGGGAGCTGTTTTTT; CDR3aa: CASSGLAGGRGELFF
v_gene: TRBV14; abundance: NA; d_gene: TRBD1; j_gene: TRBJ2-1; CDR3nt: TGTGCCAGCAGCCAACCCCGGGACAGCATCTACAATGAGCAGTTCTTC; CDR3aa: CASSQPRDSIYNEQFF
v_gene: TRBV27; abundance: NA; d_gene: NA; j_gene: TRBJ1-5; CDR3nt: TGTGCCAGCAGTTTATTTGGCAGGGGATTGTCTAGCAATCAGCCCCAGCATTTT; CDR3aa: CASSLFGRGLSSNQPQHF
v_gene: TRBV4-1; abundance: few; d_gene: TRBD1; j_gene: TRBJ1-2; CDR3nt: TGCGCCAGCAGCTTCCGGACAGGGGACCTCTATGGCTACACCTTC; CDR3aa: CASSFRTGDLYGYTF
v_gene: TRBV5-4; abundance: NA; d_gene: TRBD2; j_gene: TRBJ2-7; CDR3nt: TGTGCCAGCAGCTCCACTAGCGGCCTTGACTACGAGCAGTACTTC; CDR3aa: CASSSTSGLDYEQYF
v_gene: TRBV10-2; abundance: NA; d_gene: NA; j_gene: TRBJ1-3; CDR3nt: TGCGCCAGCAGTGTTGTTATTGACGGAAACACCATATATTTT; CDR3aa: CASSVVIDGNTIYF
v_gene: TRBV10-2; abundance: NA; d_gene: NA; j_gene: TRBJ2-3; CDR3nt: TGCGCCAGCAGTGAGTCCGGGACGGGGCTAAAGTATCAAGGCACAGATACGCAGTATTTT; CDR3aa: CASSESGTGLKYQGTDTQYF
v_gene: TRBV5-1; abundance: NA; d_gene: NA; j_gene: TRBJ1-3; CDR3nt: TGCGCCAGCAGCTTGGACCCCCCCCCGCAGTCTCTCTCTGGAAACACCATATATTTT; CDR3aa: CASSLDPPPQSLSGNTIYF
v_gene: TRBV5-1; abundance: NA; d_gene: NA; j_gene: TRBJ1-1; CDR3nt: TGCGCCAGCACCAAGGACAGACTGAACACTGAAGCTTTCTTT; CDR3aa: CASTKDRLNTEAFF
v_gene: TRBV5-1; abundance: NA; d_gene: NA; j_gene: TRBJ2-1; CDR3nt: TGCGCCAGCAGCTTGTTAATAGCCGATGACAATGAGCAGTTCTTC; CDR3aa: CASSLLIADDNEQFF
v_gene: TRBV15; abundance: NA; d_gene: NA; j_gene: TRBJ1-3; CDR3nt: TGTGCCACCAGCAGAGCCCCAATATTTTCTCCGGGACTCCCATCCCCCTCTGGAAACACCATATATTTT; CDR3aa: CATSRAPIFSPGLPSPSGNTIYF
v_gene: TRBV18; abundance: many; d_gene: TRBD1; j_gene: TRBJ1-1; CDR3nt: TGTGCCAGCTCACCATCCCGACAGGGCGCTGAAGCTTTCTTT; CDR3aa: CASSPSRQGAEAFF
v_gene: TRBV7-9; abundance: many; d_gene: NA; j_gene: TRBJ1-3; CDR3nt: TGTGCCAGCACCTCGACGGGGGGGAAGGGAAACACCATATATTTT; CDR3aa: CASTSTGGKGNTIYF
v_gene: TRBV18; abundance: NA; d_gene: NA; j_gene: TRBJ1-3; CDR3nt: TGTGCCAGCTCACCATTGAAGGGTCTAGGAAACACCATATATTTT; CDR3aa: CASSPLKGLGNTIYF
v_gene: TRBV29-1; abundance: once; d_gene: TRBD2; j_gene: TRBJ2-1; CDR3nt: TGCAGCGTTATCAAGCGGGGGGGCCTGGGTGAGCAGTTCTTC; CDR3aa: CSVIKRGGLGEQFF
v_gene: TRBV7-2; abundance: NA; d_gene: TRBD2; j_gene: TRBJ2-5; CDR3nt: TGTGCCAGCAGCTTAGGTTGGCCTACTAGCGGAGGGGGAGAGACCCAGTACTTC; CDR3aa: CASSLGWPTSGGGETQYF
v_gene: TRBV5-1; abundance: NA; d_gene: NA; j_gene: TRBJ2-2; CDR3nt: TGCGCCAGCAGTCCTGGGCTTCTGAACACCGGGGAGCTGTTTTTT; CDR3aa: CASSPGLLNTGELFF
v_gene: TRBV27; abundance: NA; d_gene: NA; j_gene: TRBJ2-5; CDR3nt: TGTGCCAGCAGTTTGATGGGCGGGGCGGGGACCCAGTACTTC; CDR3aa: CASSLMGGAGTQYF
v_gene: TRBV4-3; abundance: once; d_gene: NA; j_gene: TRBJ2-5; CDR3nt: TGCGCCAGCAGTCTCCCTGGGGAGACCCAGTACTTC; CDR3aa: CASSLPGETQYF
v_gene: TRBV9; abundance: NA; d_gene: NA; j_gene: TRBJ2-1; CDR3nt: TGTGCCAGCAGCGTACAGCGCTTAAACAATGAGCAGTTCTTC; CDR3aa: CASSVQRLNNEQFF